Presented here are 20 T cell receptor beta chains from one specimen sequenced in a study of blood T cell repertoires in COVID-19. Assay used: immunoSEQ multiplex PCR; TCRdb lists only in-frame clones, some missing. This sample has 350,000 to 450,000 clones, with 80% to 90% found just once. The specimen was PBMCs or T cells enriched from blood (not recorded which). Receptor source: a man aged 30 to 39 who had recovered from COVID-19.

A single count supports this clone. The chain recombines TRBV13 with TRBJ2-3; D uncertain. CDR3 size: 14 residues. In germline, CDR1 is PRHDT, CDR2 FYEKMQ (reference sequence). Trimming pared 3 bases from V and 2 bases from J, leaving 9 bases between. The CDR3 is CASSLRSPTDTQYF. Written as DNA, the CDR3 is TGTGCCAGCAGCTTGAGGTCGCCCACAGATACGCAGTATTTT.

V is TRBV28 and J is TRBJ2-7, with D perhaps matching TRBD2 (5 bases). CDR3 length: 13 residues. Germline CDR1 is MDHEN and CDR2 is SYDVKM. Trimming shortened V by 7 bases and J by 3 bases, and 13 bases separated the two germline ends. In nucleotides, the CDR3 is TGTGCCAGCACCTTAAGCGGCTTCTACGAGCAGTACTTC. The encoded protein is CASTLSGFYEQYF.

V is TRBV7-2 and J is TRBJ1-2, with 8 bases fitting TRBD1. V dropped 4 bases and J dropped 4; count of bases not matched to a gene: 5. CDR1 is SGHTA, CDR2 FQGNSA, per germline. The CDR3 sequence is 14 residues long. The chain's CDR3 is CASSYGTGGYGYTF. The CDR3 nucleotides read TGTGCCAGCAGCTACGGGACAGGCGGCTATGGCTACACCTTC.

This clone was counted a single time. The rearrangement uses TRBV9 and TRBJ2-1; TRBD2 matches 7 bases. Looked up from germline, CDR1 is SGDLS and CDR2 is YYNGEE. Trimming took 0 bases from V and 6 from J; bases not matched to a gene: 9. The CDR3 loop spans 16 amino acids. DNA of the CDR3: TGTGCCAGCAGCGTAGGAAGACTAGCAAACCCCAATGAGCAGTTCTTC. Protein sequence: CASSVGRLANPNEQFF.

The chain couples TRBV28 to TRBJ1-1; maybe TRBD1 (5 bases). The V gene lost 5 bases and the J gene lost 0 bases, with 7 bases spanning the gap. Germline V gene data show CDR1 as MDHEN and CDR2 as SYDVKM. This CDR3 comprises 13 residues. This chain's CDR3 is CASSNRLNTEAFF. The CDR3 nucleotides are TGTGCCAGCAGTAACAGGTTGAACACTGAAGCTTTCTTT.

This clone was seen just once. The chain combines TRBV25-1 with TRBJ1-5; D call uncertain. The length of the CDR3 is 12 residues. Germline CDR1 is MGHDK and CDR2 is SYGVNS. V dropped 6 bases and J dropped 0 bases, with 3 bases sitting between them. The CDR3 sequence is CASSISNQPQHF. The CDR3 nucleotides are TGTGCCAGCAGCATTAGCAATCAGCCCCAGCATTTT.

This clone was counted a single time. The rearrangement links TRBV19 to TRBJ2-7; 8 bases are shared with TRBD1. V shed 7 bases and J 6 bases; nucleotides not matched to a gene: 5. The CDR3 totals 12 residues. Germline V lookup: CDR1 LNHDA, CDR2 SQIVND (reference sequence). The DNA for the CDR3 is TGTGCCAGTACGCAGGGGGCGGGCGAGCAGTACTTC. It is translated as CASTQGAGEQYF. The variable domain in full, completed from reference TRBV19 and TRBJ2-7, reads DGGITQSPKYLFRKEGQNVTLSCEQNLNHDAMYWYRQDPGQGLRLIYYSQIVNDFQKGDIAEGYSVSREKKESFPLTVTSAQKNPTAFYLCASTQGAGEQYFGPGTRLTVT.

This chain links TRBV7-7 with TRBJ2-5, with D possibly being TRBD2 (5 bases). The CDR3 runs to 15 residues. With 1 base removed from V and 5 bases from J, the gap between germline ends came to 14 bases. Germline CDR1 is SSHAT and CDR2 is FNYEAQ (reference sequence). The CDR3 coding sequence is TGTGCCAGCAGCTTAGTTCGCGAGGGCGCCGAGACCCAGTACTTC. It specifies CASSLVREGAETQYF.

CDR3 amino acids: CASSLDIGTDTQYF. Here the CDR3 DNA reads TGTGCCAGCAGTTTGGACATCGGCACAGATACGCAGTATTTT. The gene calls are TRBV28 and TRBJ2-3, with TRBD1 as a possible D gene (5 bases). The V and J ends lost 3 bases and 1 base respectively, with 8 bases between them. Germline V gene data show CDR1 as MDHEN and CDR2 as SYDVKM. This CDR3 contains 14 residues.

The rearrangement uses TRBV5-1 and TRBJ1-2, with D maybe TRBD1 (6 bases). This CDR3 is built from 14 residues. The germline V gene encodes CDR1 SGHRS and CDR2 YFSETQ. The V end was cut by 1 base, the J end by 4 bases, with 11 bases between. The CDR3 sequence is CASSLRTASYGYTF. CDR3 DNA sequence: TGCGCCAGCAGCTTGCGGACAGCCTCCTATGGCTACACCTTC.

Here the CDR3 DNA reads TGTGCCAGCAGCTTAAACCATAGCTCCTACAATGAGCAGTTCTTC. This translates into CASSLNHSSYNEQFF. The chain links TRBV7-2 to TRBJ2-1; D ambiguous. This CDR3 spans 15 amino acids. Germline values: CDR1 SGHTA, CDR2 FQGNSA. V shed 2 bases and J shed 0 bases, with 8 bases lying between them.

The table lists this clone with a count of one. The CDR3 DNA follows: TGTGCCAGCAGCCTCGGGACTAGCGGGAGAGGGACCCAGTACTTC. Protein product: CASSLGTSGRGTQYF. The gene calls are TRBV9 and TRBJ2-5; 14 nucleotides line up with TRBD2. V gave up 4 bases and J gave up 7 bases; unmatched junction bases: 6. Germline loops: CDR1 SGDLS, CDR2 YYNGEE. This CDR3 spans 15 amino acids.

Written as DNA, the CDR3 is TGCGCCAGCAGCCAAGATCTTTTCCGCGGGGGGGGTGAAAAACTGTTTTTT. Translated: CASSQDLFRGGGEKLFF. The chain combines TRBV4-1 with TRBJ1-4; possible D gene TRBD1, 5 bases. V was pared by 0 bases and J by 7 bases, with 18 bases between. This CDR3 is built from 17 residues. Germline CDR1 is MGHRA and CDR2 is YSYEKL.

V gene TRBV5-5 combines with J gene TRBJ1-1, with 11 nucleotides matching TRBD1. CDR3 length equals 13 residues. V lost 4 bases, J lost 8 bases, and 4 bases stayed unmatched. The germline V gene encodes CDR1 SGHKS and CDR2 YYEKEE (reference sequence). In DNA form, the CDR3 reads TGTGCCAGCAGCCGGGACAGGGGGTTCGAAGCTTTCTTT. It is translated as CASSRDRGFEAFF.

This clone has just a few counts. Written as DNA, the CDR3 is TGTGCCAGCAGCCAAGACCCCGAATCCCCAGGGGGCTACACCTTC. It specifies CASSQDPESPGGYTF. The chain uses TRBV3-1 (or the pseudogene TRBV3-2) and TRBJ1-2, with D possibly TRBD1 on 5 matching bases. The CDR3 totals 15 residues. Trimming removed 0 bases from V and 8 bases from J, with 16 bases in between. Germline assignment: CDR1 LGHDT and CDR2 YNNKEL (reference sequence).

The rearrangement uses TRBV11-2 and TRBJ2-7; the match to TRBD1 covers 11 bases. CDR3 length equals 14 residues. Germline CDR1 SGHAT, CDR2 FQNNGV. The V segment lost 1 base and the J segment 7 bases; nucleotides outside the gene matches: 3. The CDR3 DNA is TGTGCCAGCAGCTTAGGGACAGGGGGCCAAGAGCAGTACTTC. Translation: CASSLGTGGQEQYF.

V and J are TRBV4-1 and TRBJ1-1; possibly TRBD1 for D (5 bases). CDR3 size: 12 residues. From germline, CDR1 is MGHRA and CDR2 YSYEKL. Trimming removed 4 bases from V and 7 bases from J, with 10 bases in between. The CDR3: CASSLLRGEAFF. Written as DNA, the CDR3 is TGCGCCAGCAGCCTTCTAAGGGGTGAAGCTTTCTTT.

The chain's CDR3 is CASSPKGSGRQNTGELFF. The CDR3 DNA is TGCGCCAGCAGCCCGAAGGGGAGCGGGAGACAGAACACCGGGGAGCTGTTTTTT. This chain links TRBV4-1 with TRBJ2-2; 8 bases match TRBD2. The CDR3 contains 18 residues. The germline gives CDR1 MGHRA, CDR2 YSYEKL. After removal of 4 bases from V and 1 base from J, the junction contained 11 bases not matched to a gene.

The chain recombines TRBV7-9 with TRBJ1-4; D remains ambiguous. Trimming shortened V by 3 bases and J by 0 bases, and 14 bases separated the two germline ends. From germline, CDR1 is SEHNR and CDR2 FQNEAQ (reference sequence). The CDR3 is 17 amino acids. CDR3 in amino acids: CASSFLSRSATNEKLFF. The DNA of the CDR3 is TGTGCCAGCAGCTTCCTTTCAAGGAGTGCAACTAATGAAAAACTGTTTTTT.

This CDR3 is CASSETSGSYEQYF. The CDR3 nucleotides are TGTGCCAGTAGCGAGACTAGCGGCTCCTACGAGCAGTACTTC. The J gene is TRBJ2-7, the V gene TRBV19; 9 positions match TRBD2. J gave up 0 bases and V 6 bases, and 3 bases lay outside the gene matches. CDR1 LNHDA and CDR2 SQIVND come from the germline V gene (reference sequence). The CDR3 has 14 residues.